A selection of T cell receptor beta chains follows, all from one sample in a study of blood T cell repertoires in COVID-19. TCRdb's table, derived via immunoSEQ multiplex PCR, lists solely in-frame clones and lacks some. The sample holds approximately 250,000 clones, 86% seen once. Sequences were obtained from peripheral blood. Every receptor here comes from a woman aged 80 or over with COVID-19, enrolled during active disease. The CDR3 runs from the conserved cysteine through the conserved F or W. The D gene is left open where the match is weak. Clone size is not always given. Where it is, it says once, few, many or a class for expanded clones.

. | TRBJ1-3 | . | TRBV2 | CASSKLLLNSGNTIYF | TGTGCCAGCAGTAAACTGCTCCTGAACTCTGGAAACACCATATATTTT
. | TRBJ2-1 | . | TRBV7-2 | CASSLNSYNEQFF | TGTGCCAGCAGCTTAAACTCGTACAATGAGCAGTTCTTC
. | TRBJ2-5 | . | TRBV5-1 | CASSAVEARGTQYF | TGCGCCAGCAGCGCCGTAGAAGCTAGGGGGACCCAGTACTTC
. | TRBJ1-4 | . | TRBV5-6 | CASSLSWEETNEKLFF | TGTGCCAGCAGCTTGAGCTGGGAGGAGACTAATGAAAAACTGTTTTTT
TRBD2 | TRBJ2-1 | once | TRBV28 | CASSLLAGGNEQFF | TGTGCCAGCAGCCTACTAGCGGGGGGAAATGAGCAGTTCTTC
. | TRBJ2-2 | . | TRBV19 | CASRDTIFPANTGELFF | TGTGCCAGCCGGGACACGATATTCCCCGCGAACACCGGGGAGCTGTTTTTT
. | TRBJ2-2 | . | TRBV7-2 | CASSLETPGTGELFF | TGTGCCAGCAGCTTGGAGACTCCGGGTACCGGGGAGCTGTTTTTT
TRBD1 | TRBJ1-1 | . | TRBV5-1 | CASSKTGNVNTEAFF | TGCGCCAGCAGCAAGACAGGGAATGTGAACACTGAAGCTTTCTTT
TRBD1 | TRBJ1-6 | . | TRBV6-5 | CASIGQVDNSPLHF | TGTGCCAGCATAGGACAGGTGGATAATTCACCCCTCCACTTT
TRBD1 | TRBJ2-7 | few | TRBV6-2/TRBV6-3 | CASSPDRPPGYEQYF | TGTGCCAGCAGCCCGGACAGGCCGCCGGGCTACGAGCAGTACTTC
. | TRBJ1-2 | . | TRBV2 | CASNSPYGYTF | TGTGCCAGCAACAGTCCCTATGGCTACACCTTC
TRBD1 | TRBJ1-6 | once | TRBV7-9 | CASSRRQGNNSPLHF | TGTGCCAGCAGCCGACGACAGGGGAATAATTCACCCCTCCACTTT
. | TRBJ2-1 | . | TRBV27 | CASRRGIGGRGGDEQFF | TGTGCCAGCAGGCGGGGAATCGGAGGGCGGGGAGGTGATGAGCAGTTCTTC
TRBD2 | TRBJ2-5 | . | TRBV11-3 | CASSSPGGPETQYF | TGTGCCAGCAGCTCCCCGGGAGGGCCTGAGACCCAGTACTTC
TRBD1 | TRBJ2-7 | . | TRBV5-8 | CASSLEPGTGTSYEQYF | TGTGCCAGCAGCTTAGAACCGGGGACAGGAACCTCCTACGAGCAGTACTTC
TRBD1 | TRBJ1-5 | once | TRBV5-6 | CASSLIRDSINQPQHF | TGTGCCAGCAGCTTAATCCGGGACAGCATCAATCAGCCCCAGCATTTT
. | TRBJ1-1 | . | TRBV18 | CASSPPLGARGTEAFF | TGTGCCAGCTCACCACCCCTTGGGGCTCGCGGCACTGAAGCTTTCTTT
. | TRBJ2-3 | . | TRBV6-5 | CASTQGADTQYF | TGTGCCAGCACACAGGGAGCAGATACGCAGTATTTT
. | TRBJ1-6 | . | TRBV14 | CASSRNSGTPNSPLHF | TGTGCCAGCAGCCGGAATTCCGGGACACCGAATTCACCCCTCCACTTT
TRBD1 | TRBJ1-1 | few | TRBV5-8 | CASSSRLTGLTEAFF | TGTGCCAGCAGCTCAAGATTGACAGGGCTCACTGAAGCTTTCTTT
. | TRBJ2-3 | . | TRBV6-5 | CASSYSGGGADTQYF | TGTGCCAGCAGTTACTCAGGAGGGGGCGCAGATACGCAGTATTTT
. | TRBJ1-2 | . | TRBV7-8 | CASVARQFLGDSGYTF | TGTGCCAGCGTTGCCCGTCAGTTCCTTGGGGACTCTGGCTACACCTTC
. | TRBJ2-2 | . | TRBV12-3/TRBV12-4 | CASSLLRYGELFF | TGTGCCAGCAGTCTTTTGCGGTACGGGGAGCTGTTTTTT
TRBD1 | TRBJ2-3 | . | TRBV10-2 | CASSELRTGATDTQYF | TGCGCCAGCAGTGAGTTAAGGACAGGGGCCACAGATACGCAGTATTTT
. | TRBJ2-3 | . | TRBV9 | CASSVAGTDTQYF | TGTGCCAGCAGCGTAGCGGGCACAGATACGCAGTATTTT
. | TRBJ1-1 | . | TRBV11-2 | CASRRTGQNTEAFF | TGTGCCAGCAGAAGAACAGGACAGAACACTGAAGCTTTCTTT
TRBD1 | TRBJ1-2 | few | TRBV5-1 | CASSSNVGQGAVGYTF | TGCGCCAGCAGCTCCAACGTTGGACAGGGGGCGGTTGGCTACACCTTC
. | TRBJ1-1 | few | TRBV5-1 | CASSLTGNTEAFF | TGCGCCAGCAGCCTGACAGGGAACACTGAAGCTTTCTTT
. | TRBJ2-1 | . | TRBV6-6 | CASSYDGGGYNEQFF | TGTGCCAGCAGTTATGACGGGGGAGGCTACAATGAGCAGTTCTTC
. | TRBJ2-1 | . | TRBV18 | CASSRGQLSYNEQFF | TGTGCCAGCTCACGAGGACAGCTCTCCTACAATGAGCAGTTCTTC
. | TRBJ1-1 | . | TRBV7-2 | CASSPSEGSRNTEAFF | TGTGCCAGCAGCCCATCAGAGGGCAGCAGGAACACTGAAGCTTTCTTT
. | TRBJ1-5 | . | TRBV5-5 | CASSRQGQINQPQHF | TGTGCCAGCAGTAGGCAGGGGCAAATCAATCAGCCCCAGCATTTT
. | TRBJ2-7 | . | TRBV29-1 | CSVGGGRTSSSYEQYF | TGCAGCGTTGGGGGGGGCAGGACAAGCTCTTCCTACGAGCAGTACTTC
TRBD1 | TRBJ2-6 | . | TRBV13 | CASSRMGAGGNVGANVLTF | TGTGCCAGCAGCCGGATGGGGGCAGGGGGCAATGTCGGGGCCAACGTCCTGACTTTC
. | TRBJ1-4 | . | TRBV29-1 | CSVGGSRGNRGVNEKLFF | TGCAGCGTTGGTGGTTCGAGGGGTAACCGCGGGGTTAATGAAAAACTGTTTTTT